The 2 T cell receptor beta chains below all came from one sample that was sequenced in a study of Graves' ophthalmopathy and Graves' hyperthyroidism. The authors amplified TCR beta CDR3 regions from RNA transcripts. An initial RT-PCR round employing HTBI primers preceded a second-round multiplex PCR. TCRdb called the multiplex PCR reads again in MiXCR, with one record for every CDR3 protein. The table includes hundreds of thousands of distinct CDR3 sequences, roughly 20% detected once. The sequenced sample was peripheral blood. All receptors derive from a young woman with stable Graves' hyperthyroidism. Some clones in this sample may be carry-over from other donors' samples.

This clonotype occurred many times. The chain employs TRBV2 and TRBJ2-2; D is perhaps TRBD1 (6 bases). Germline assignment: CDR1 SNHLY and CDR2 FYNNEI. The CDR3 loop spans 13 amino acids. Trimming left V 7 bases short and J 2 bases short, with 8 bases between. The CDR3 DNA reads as TGTGCCAGCACGGGACACAACACCGGGGAGCTGTTTTTT. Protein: CASTGHNTGELFF.

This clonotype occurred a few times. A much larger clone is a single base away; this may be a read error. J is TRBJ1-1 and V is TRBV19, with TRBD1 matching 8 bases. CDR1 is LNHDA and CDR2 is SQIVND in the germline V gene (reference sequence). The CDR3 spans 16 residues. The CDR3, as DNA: TGTGCCAGTAGCGGGACAGGCGGTCAAGGGAGCGCTGAAGCTTGCTTT. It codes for CASSGTGGQGSAEACF.